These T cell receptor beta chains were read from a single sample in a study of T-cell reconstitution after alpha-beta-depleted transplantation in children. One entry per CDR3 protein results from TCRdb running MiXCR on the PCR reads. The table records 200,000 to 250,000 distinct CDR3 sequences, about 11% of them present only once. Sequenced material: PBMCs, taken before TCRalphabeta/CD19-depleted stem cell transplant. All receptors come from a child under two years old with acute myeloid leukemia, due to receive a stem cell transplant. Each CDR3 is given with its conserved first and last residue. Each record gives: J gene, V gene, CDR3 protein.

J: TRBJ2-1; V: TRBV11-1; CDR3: CASSLRSIGRGGLSDNEQFF
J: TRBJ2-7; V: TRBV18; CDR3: CASSRERGPYEQYF
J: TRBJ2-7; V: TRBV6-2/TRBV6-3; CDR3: CASSSRGLAGSYEQYF
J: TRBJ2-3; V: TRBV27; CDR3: CASIGRGGGGTDTQYF
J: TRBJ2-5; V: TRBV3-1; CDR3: CASSRSPGETQYF
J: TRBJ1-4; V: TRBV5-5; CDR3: CASSQSLTTTNEKLFF
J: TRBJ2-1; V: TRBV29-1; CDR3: CSVDLAGVVNEQFF
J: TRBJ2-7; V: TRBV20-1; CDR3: CSADRGEQYF
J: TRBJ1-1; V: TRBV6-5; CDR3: CASSYFGNTEAFF
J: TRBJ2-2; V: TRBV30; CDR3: CAWGQNIDDGELFF
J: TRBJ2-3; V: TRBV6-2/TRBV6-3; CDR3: CASSPPDGRRTDTQYF
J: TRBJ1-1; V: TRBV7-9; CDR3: CASSLVGSNTEAFF
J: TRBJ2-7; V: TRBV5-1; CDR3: CASSIRDRGAEQYF
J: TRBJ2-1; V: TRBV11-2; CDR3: CASSPEGGSSYNEQFF
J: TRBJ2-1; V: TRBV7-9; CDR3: CASSFWTENEQFF
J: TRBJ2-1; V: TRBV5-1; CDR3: CASSPGTKNEQFF
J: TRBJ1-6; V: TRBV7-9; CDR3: CASSPPGSSYNSPLHF
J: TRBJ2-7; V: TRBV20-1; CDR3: CSASRQGGYEQYF
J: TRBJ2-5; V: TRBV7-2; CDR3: CASSLGPTDQETQYF
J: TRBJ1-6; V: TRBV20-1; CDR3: CSAREGSYNSPLHF
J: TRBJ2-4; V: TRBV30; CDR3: CAWSGNRENIQYF
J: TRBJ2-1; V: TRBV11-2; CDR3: CASSAFYGTDNEQFF
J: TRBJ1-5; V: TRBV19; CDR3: CASSQTGGRQPQHF
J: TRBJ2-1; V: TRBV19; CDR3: CASSMGRGASYNEQFF
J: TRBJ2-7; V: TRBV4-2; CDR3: CASSQDQWLSYEQYF
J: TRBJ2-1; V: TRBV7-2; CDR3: CASSLERDLEQFF
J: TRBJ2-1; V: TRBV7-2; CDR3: CASSLAGSNEQFF
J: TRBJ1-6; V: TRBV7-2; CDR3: CASSNSISTYNSPLHF
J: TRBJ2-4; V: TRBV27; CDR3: CASRDGGAKNIQYF
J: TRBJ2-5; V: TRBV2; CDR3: CASRPGNQETQYF
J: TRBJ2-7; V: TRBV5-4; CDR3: CASSLDRPYEQYF
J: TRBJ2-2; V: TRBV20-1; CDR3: CSAGLAGNTGELFF
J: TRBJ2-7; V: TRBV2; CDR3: CASSGGALPPYEQYF
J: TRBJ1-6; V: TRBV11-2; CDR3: CASSLVRTFSTPLHF
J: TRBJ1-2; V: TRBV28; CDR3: CASSTIMGGLDYGYTF
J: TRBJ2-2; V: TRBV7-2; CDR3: CASSWTGQNTGELFF